Presented here are 27 T cell receptor beta chains from one specimen sequenced in a study of OX40 agonist ivuxolimab in advanced cancers. Generated by immunoSEQ multiplex PCR, the TCRdb table keeps only in-frame clones and is missing some. Of about 65,000 clones in the sample, around nine tenths are singletons; the top ten hold approximately 0.37%. The sample here was CD4+ or CD8+ T cells sorted from blood, taken in a trial of the OX40 agonist ivuxolimab. Every receptor here comes from an adult with an advanced solid tumor such as melanoma, head and neck, liver or kidney cancer.

V usage is TRBV11-3 and J usage is TRBJ2-1; D is uncertain. The length of the CDR3 is 13 residues. The germline V and J ends were trimmed by 1 base and 8 bases, with 9 bases remaining between them. CDR1 and CDR2 (germline): SGHNT, YENEEA. CDR3 DNA sequence: TGTGCCAGCAGCTTAGGGCTCCCTTATGAGCAGTTCTTC. Translated: CASSLGLPYEQFF. Full variable domain (rest looked up from reference TRBV11-3 and TRBJ2-1): EAGVVQSPRYKIIEKKQPVAFWCNPISGHNTLYWYLQNLGQGPELLIRYENEEAVDDSQLPKDRFSAERLKGVDSTLKIQPAELGDSAVYLCASSLGLPYEQFFGPGTRLTVL.

This chain uses TRBV6-5 with TRBJ2-2; TRBD2 agrees at 13 bases. Germline V gene lookup returns CDR1 MNHEY and CDR2 SVGAGI. The J segment lost 1 base and the V segment lost 4 bases, leaving 0 bases of the junction unmatched. CDR3 length: 16 residues. The CDR3 sequence: CASSWTSGGNTGELFF. In DNA, the CDR3 is TGTGCCAGCAGTTGGACTAGCGGGGGGAACACCGGGGAGCTGTTTTTT.

The V call is TRBV10-2, the J call TRBJ2-1, with TRBD2 identical over 10 bases. The V segment lost 3 bases and the J segment 8 bases; nucleotides outside the gene matches: 7. The germline V gene has CDR1 WSHSY and CDR2 SAAADI. The CDR3 extends over 15 amino acids. The CDR3 loop reads CASSERGLASDEQFF. The CDR3 coding sequence is TGCGCCAGCAGTGAACGGGGACTAGCGTCGGATGAGCAGTTCTTC.

This sequence joins TRBV18 and TRBJ2-2, with TRBD1 matching 8 bases. Germline-derived CDR1 and CDR2 are KGHSH and LQKENI. The CDR3 totals 15 residues. V lost 3 bases to trimming and J lost 1 base; unmatched junction nucleotides: 1. The CDR3 spells CASSPGQVNTGELFF. The CDR3 DNA sequence: TGTGCCAGCTCACCGGGACAGGTGAACACCGGGGAGCTGTTTTTT.

V usage is TRBV9 and J usage is TRBJ2-2; 8 bases match TRBD1. Germline CDR1 reads SGDLS; CDR2 reads YYNGEE. The trim removed 5 bases at V and 1 base at J, leaving 10 bases unmatched. This CDR3 has 17 amino acids. CDR3 residues: CASSSDRGGKNTGELFF. CDR3 coding DNA: TGTGCCAGCAGTTCCGACAGGGGCGGTAAGAACACCGGGGAGCTGTTTTTT. Using reference TRBV9 and TRBJ2-2 for the parts outside the CDR3, the full variable domain is DSGVTQTPKHLITATGQRVTLRCSPRSGDLSVYWYQQSLDQGLQFLIQYYNGEERAKGNILERFSAQQFPDLHSELNLSSLELGDSALYFCASSSDRGGKNTGELFFGEGSRLTVL.

The J gene is TRBJ2-7, the V gene TRBV9; 14 positions agree with TRBD2. Trimming took 0 bases from V and 5 from J; bases not matched to a gene: 4. From germline, CDR1 is SGDLS and CDR2 YYNGEE. The CDR3 sequence is 16 residues long. This chain's CDR3 is CASSVGLAGGLDEQYF. The CDR3 DNA reads TGTGCCAGCAGCGTAGGACTAGCGGGGGGGCTGGACGAGCAGTACTTC.

The CDR3 sequence: CASSLGGAGQGSPAFF. The CDR3 DNA is TGCGCCAGCAGCTTGGGGGGAGCGGGACAGGGTTCTCCTGCTTTCTTT. The chain links TRBV5-1 to TRBJ1-1, with TRBD1 matching 9 bases. This CDR3 comprises 16 residues. The trim removed 0 bases at V and 11 bases at J, leaving 14 bases unmatched. Germline V gives CDR1 SGHRS, CDR2 YFSETQ.

V gene TRBV6-5 combines with J gene TRBJ1-6, with 8 bases that match TRBD1. CDR1 and CDR2 (germline): MNHEY, SVGAGI. The CDR3 loop spans 15 amino acids. V shed 6 bases, J shed 6 bases, and the junction held 7 bases outside the gene matches. CDR3 DNA: TGTGCCAGCAGGCCCGGACAGGGTGGTAATTCACCCCTCCACTTT. Translated, it gives CASRPGQGGNSPLHF.

The rearrangement links TRBV19 to TRBJ2-5, with D uncertain. The V and J ends lost 5 bases and 2 bases respectively, with 15 bases between them. This CDR3 is 15 amino acids long. The germline gives CDR1 LNHDA, CDR2 SQIVND (reference sequence). In nucleotides, the CDR3 is TGTGCCAGTAGTGTACGGGCCCAGCCACAAGAGACCCAGTACTTC. It specifies CASSVRAQPQETQYF.

The sample holds a few counts of this clone. The chain is built from TRBV7-8 and TRBJ1-1, with 7 bases lining up with TRBD1. The CDR3 consists of 15 residues. The V gene's germline CDR1 is SGHVS and CDR2 FQNEAQ. The junction had 6 bases not matched to a gene; V was cut back by 5 bases and J by 0 bases. The CDR3 DNA is TGTGCCAGCAGCGCCGCCGGGACAGTGAACACTGAAGCTTTCTTT. This sequence encodes CASSAAGTVNTEAFF.

The chain carries TRBV7-2 and TRBJ2-6; D perhaps matches TRBD1 (6 bases). The CDR3 runs to 17 residues. The ends were cut back, 5 bases at V and 4 bases at J, with 18 bases in the middle. Looked up from germline, CDR1 is SGHTA and CDR2 is FQGNSA. CDR3 region: CASSPLDSPWGANVLTF. CDR3 coding DNA: TGTGCCAGCAGCCCGTTGGACAGTCCTTGGGGGGCCAACGTCCTGACTTTC.

This chain connects TRBV2 to TRBJ1-3; possible D gene TRBD1, 5 bases. V was pared by 4 bases and J by 0 bases, with 10 bases between. This CDR3 is 15 amino acids long. Germline-derived CDR1 and CDR2 are SNHLY and FYNNEI. As DNA, the CDR3 is TGTGCCAGCAGTGTGACAGCTAGCTCTGGAAACACCATATATTTT. This gives the protein CASSVTASSGNTIYF. Full variable domain (rest looked up from reference TRBV2 and TRBJ1-3): EPEVTQTPSHQVTQMGQEVILRCVPISNHLYFYWYRQILGQKVEFLVSFYNNEISEKSEIFDDQFSVERPDGSNFTLKIRSTKLEDSAMYFCASSVTASSGNTIYFGEGSWLTVV.

The chain joins TRBV5-1 to TRBJ1-2; D gene unclear. V was shortened by 5 bases and J by 2 bases, with 7 bases between the two germline ends. This CDR3 has 12 amino acids. The germline CDR1 and CDR2 sequences are SGHRS and YFSETQ. CDR3 sequence (DNA): TGCGCCAGCAGAGTAGGGAACTATGGCTACACCTTC. Translated: CASRVGNYGYTF.

To note about this clone: A read error may account for a junction end that differs from germline. The chain carries TRBV20-1 and TRBJ1-5, with D possibly being TRBD1 (6 bases). The CDR3 extends over 11 amino acids. In germline, CDR1 is DFQATT, CDR2 SNEGSKA (reference sequence). The CDR3 sequence: CCAGDWQPQHF. The CDR3, as DNA: TGTTGTGCAGGGGATTGGCAGCCCCAGCATTTT.

The CDR3 loop is CASSQDTSLQPYQPQHF. The CDR3 DNA reads as TGCGCCAGCAGCCAAGATACGTCCCTGCAACCTTATCAGCCCCAGCATTTT. The chain uses TRBV4-3 and TRBJ1-5; D is unresolved. The CDR3 covers 17 residues. The germline V gene encodes CDR1 LGHNA and CDR2 YSLEER. V was pared by 0 bases and J by 5 bases, with 17 bases between.

The genes are TRBV6-5 and TRBJ1-5; D unresolved. This CDR3 region has 13 residues. Germline V gene lookup returns CDR1 MNHEY and CDR2 SVGAGI. Trimming left V 11 bases short and J 8 bases short, with 19 bases between. CDR3 nucleotides: TGTGCCTCAGGCCGGTGGCAATCTGAGCCCCAGCATTTT. This codes for CASGRWQSEPQHF.

The chain recombines TRBV5-1 with TRBJ2-3, with D unclear. The germline CDR1 and CDR2 sequences are SGHRS and YFSETQ. The CDR3 sequence is 15 residues long. With 0 bases removed from V and 6 bases from J, the gap between germline ends came to 14 bases. The CDR3 DNA reads as TGCGCCAGCAGCTTGGCCGGGTCCCTCACGGATACGCAGTATTTT. Protein: CASSLAGSLTDTQYF.

The chain recombines TRBV6-5 with TRBJ1-6; D not certain. Trimming shortened V by 2 bases and J by 6 bases, and 5 bases separated the two germline ends. CDR3 size: 13 residues. The V gene's germline CDR1 is MNHEY and CDR2 SVGAGI. CDR3 region: CASSYESNSPLHF. The CDR3 DNA sequence: TGTGCCAGCAGTTACGAGTCTAATTCACCCCTCCACTTT.

This clone was seen more than once but under ten times. The CDR3 nucleotides are TGTGCCATCAGTGGACAGGGCAATTCACCCCTCCACTTT. Translated: CAISGQGNSPLHF. The chain carries TRBV10-3 and TRBJ1-6; 7 positions match TRBD1. V gave up 4 bases and J gave up 7 bases; unmatched junction bases: 1. Germline V CDR1 and CDR2: ENHRY, SYGVKD. The CDR3 extends over 13 amino acids.

J is TRBJ2-4 and V is TRBV7-2; perhaps TRBD2 as D (6 bases). Trimming stripped 5 bases from V and 0 bases from J, with 17 bases between. The CDR3 sequence is 17 residues long. CDR1 is SGHTA and CDR2 is FQGNSA in the germline V gene. The chain's CDR3 is CASSPSGGRGAKNIQYF. The CDR3 nucleotides read TGTGCCAGCAGCCCTAGTGGCGGGCGGGGAGCCAAAAACATTCAGTACTTC.

As concerns this clone: Other DNA sequences in the same sample also yield this CDR3. V and J are TRBV9 and TRBJ2-3; D ambiguous. The CDR3 consists of 13 residues. Germline V gene data show CDR1 as SGDLS and CDR2 as YYNGEE. Deletions cut 0 bases from V and 1 base from J, with 3 bases between. The CDR3 DNA reads TGTGCCAGCAGCGTAGACGGCACAGATACGCAGTATTTT. Protein: CASSVDGTDTQYF.

This clone was observed a handful of times. The chain is built from TRBV7-9 and TRBJ1-6, with D unclear. Germline values: CDR1 SEHNR, CDR2 FQNEAQ (reference sequence). V lost 2 bases to trimming and J lost 11 bases, with 13 bases between them. This CDR3 spans 14 amino acids. CDR3 coding DNA: TGTGCCAGCAGCTTAAATCTCATGGTAGCACCCCTCCACTTT. Its protein is CASSLNLMVAPLHF.

The chain uses TRBV6-6 and TRBJ2-2; D gene uncertain. This CDR3 has 11 residues. V lost 8 bases, J lost 9 bases, and 10 bases lay in between. Germline V CDR1 and CDR2: MNHNY, SVGAGI (reference sequence). In DNA form, the CDR3 reads TGTGCCAGCCAAATCCAACGGGAGCTGTTTTTT. Translated: CASQIQRELFF.

The V call is TRBV7-8, the J call TRBJ2-1; D call uncertain. CDR3 size: 14 residues. Germline CDR1 reads SGHVS; CDR2 reads FQNEAQ. Trimming left V 3 bases short and J 2 bases short, with 8 bases between. The CDR3 DNA reads TGTGCCAGCAGCTTGACCCGAACCTACAATGAGCAGTTCTTC. Encoded protein: CASSLTRTYNEQFF.

The chain recombines TRBV30 with TRBJ2-3, with TRBD2 matching over 9 bases. The V and J ends lost 1 base and 6 bases, in that order; junction bases with no gene match: 14. The CDR3 loop spans 17 amino acids. Germline V gene lookup returns CDR1 GTSNPN and CDR2 SVGIG (reference sequence). Here the CDR3 DNA reads TGTGCCTGGAGTGGACATGGCCCAGCGGGGGGTTCGGATACGCAGTATTTT. Amino acids: CAWSGHGPAGGSDTQYF.

This chain connects TRBV5-1 to TRBJ1-2; 7 positions match TRBD1. The CDR3 is 13 residues long. Looked up from germline, CDR1 is SGHRS and CDR2 is YFSETQ. The V segment lost 6 bases and the J segment 5 bases; nucleotides outside the gene matches: 7. The CDR3 nucleotides are TGCGCCAGCAATGGAGGGGGCGGTTATGGCTACACCTTC. Its translation is CASNGGGGYGYTF.

The rearrangement uses TRBV18 and TRBJ1-2; 11 bases fit TRBD1. The CDR3 runs 15 residues. V shed 3 bases and J 5 bases; nucleotides not matched to a gene: 5. Germline CDR1 and CDR2: KGHSH and LQKENI. The CDR3 is CASSPTRDRGYGYTF. The CDR3 bases are TGTGCCAGCTCACCTACCCGGGACAGGGGGTATGGCTACACCTTC.